These 3 T cell receptor beta chains were all obtained from the same sample, sequenced in a study of T cell responses to AZD1222 COVID-19 vaccine. Sequencing used immunoSEQ multiplex PCR; TCRdb keeps in-frame clones, though not all of them. Among about 140,000 clones listed, about 89% were seen once. This specimen was peripheral blood, taken on day 0 of AZD1222 vaccination. All receptors come from an adult in good health.

V and J are TRBV15 and TRBJ1-1, with 8 bases identical to TRBD1. With V trimmed by 1 base and J by 5 bases, 6 bases remained unmatched. Germline values: CDR1 LNHNV, CDR2 YYDKDF (reference sequence). This CDR3 is built from 15 residues. DNA of the CDR3: TGTGCCACCAGCAGAGGCGCAGGGGGCAAGACTGAAGCTTTCTTT. Translated, it gives CATSRGAGGKTEAFF.

The V call is TRBV6-6, the J call TRBJ2-2, with 13 nucleotides matching TRBD2. V lost 6 bases and J lost 8; bases outside the gene matches: 9. This CDR3 is 16 amino acids long. CDR1 is MNHNY and CDR2 is SVGAGI in the germline V gene (reference sequence). In DNA, the CDR3 is TGTGCCAGCAGGAACATAACGGGACTAGCGGGAGGGGAGCTGTTTTTT. It codes for CASRNITGLAGGELFF.

The J gene is TRBJ1-2, the V gene TRBV24-1; D uncertain. The V and J ends lost 3 bases and 5 bases respectively, with 9 bases between them. CDR1 and CDR2 from the germline V gene are KGHDR and SFDVKD. The CDR3 length is 13 residues. This CDR3 reads CATSDNRSYGYTF. The CDR3 region has the DNA TGTGCCACCAGTGATAACAGATCGTATGGCTACACCTTC.